The text below deals with one T cell receptor beta chain. This receptor's antigen is unknown. In total, roughly 670 healthy bone marrow donors made up the cohort. At the time of sampling, all cohort members were nominally healthy, though unrecorded immune exposures were likely present. The donor was CMV seronegative and belonged to the group of 380 or so seronegative cohort members. A peripheral blood sample was provided by each donor, and peripheral blood mononuclear cells were used for TCR beta sequencing. The Qiagen DNeasy Blood Extraction Kit was used to extract genomic DNA from the blood cell samples. Trimmed from V: 3 bases; trimmed from J: 3 bases; junction bases lacking a gene match: 2. From the germline V gene (reference sequence), CDR1 is LNHDA and CDR2 is SQIVND. The CDR3 runs 14 amino acids, cysteine and phenylalanine included. Just CDR3 DNA is preserved here, 42 bases in frame from base 1.

This specimen belongs to a study of cytomegalovirus exposure and HLA in healthy donors (TCRdb year 2017). Notes on the research overall: An earlier analysis of approximately 550 of the donors reported 250 to 300 Gb of sequence data and roughly 110 million unique TCR beta sequences from some 180 million T cells. Around 330 gigabases of sequencing data and 75 million to 85 million unique TCR sequences made up an early release that covered some 640 HLA-typed donors. The genetic ancestry cluster associated with self-reported Caucasian donors included around four fifths of the 300 to 450 genotyped donors. The study aimed to test whether cataloging public T cell receptors could reveal signatures of past pathogen exposure. The study used immunosequencing to profile the T cell repertoires of about 670 subjects and linked those repertoires to cytomegalovirus serostatus. Besides the first cohort of 500 to 700 subjects, a separate validation cohort made up of around 120 different subjects was used. The study combined high-throughput TCR immunosequencing, statistical association of individual TCRs with disease status, and machine learning to predict cytomegalovirus infection status. A later analysis re-examined previously published TCR beta repertoires from roughly 650 donors and added high-resolution HLA genotyping to investigate patterns of TCR occurrence. Rather than drawing on any new phenotypic data, the later analysis identified candidate immune exposures from TCR beta sequences and the way those sequences occurred across donors. In an earlier analysis of roughly 600 of the donors, high-throughput TCR beta sequencing was used to judge whether each TCR beta V gene segment behaved as functional or pseudogenic. Donor age, sex, ethnicity and CMV serostatus were collected together with the repertoire data. Genome-wide SNP genotypes for about 55% of the roughly 670 donors were used in a later genetic analysis, which treated that subset as a discovery cohort. Every discovery cohort repertoire had been produced on one sequencing platform. Class I and class II HLA loci were covered by the typing at four-digit resolution. Typing coverage differed by locus: A, B, C, DRB1 and DQB1 were typed in roughly 629-640 donors, DQA1 in about 500, DPA1 in some 600, and DPB1 in around 440. Several DR-DQ haplotypes were treated as single units for association and clustering because of strong linkage in the cohort. On average, around 200,000 unique TCR beta nucleotide sequences were sequenced per donor among 398 genotyped donors of the cohort, with roughly 20% of those sequences being non-productive. On the study overall, not on this receptor specifically: In vitro tests confirmed that a few of the cytomegalovirus-associated TCR beta chains recognize cytomegalovirus antigens. The cohort was sequenced for TCR beta chains only, and without alpha or paired-chain data the features that could be detected were limited. CMV serostatus was the only immune exposure information available for the cohort. A cluster of highly shared sequence variants was judged likely to be a technical artifact of the sequencing pipeline. The presence/absence analyses assumed that sequencing depth was roughly uniform across donors, and that assumption may not be true. The authors suggested that the approach could potentially be extended to other disease states and immunological phenotypes. A later analysis found that most CMV-associated TCR beta chains appeared HLA-restricted, with HLA associations seemingly driven largely by CMV exposure. In an earlier analysis of approximately 590 of the donors, most TCR beta V segments appeared in productive rearrangements about 87% or about 30% of the time, broadly matching IMGT annotations. When HLA alleles, especially DR and DQ, strongly co-occurred, TCR associations were difficult to assign to individual alleles. The study listed 150 to 200 TCR beta chains as associated with cytomegalovirus. Correlated functional status among segregating V segments might be attributable to linkage disequilibrium, but an unknown experimental factor could not be ruled out. In a later analysis, HLA-associated TCR beta chains showed more clonal expansion and lower generation probabilities than non-associated chains that were equally common. V-gene and J-gene trimming of TCR beta chains was associated with a missense DCLRE1C variant in a later genetic analysis, and the association was replicated in an independent cohort. Most TCR sequences were seen in very few donors, while some public TCRs were found in many individuals. In a later analysis, the rate of TCR association differed among HLA loci, with DRB1 alleles having the most associated TCRs and HLA-C alleles having the fewest. Because HLA typing was unavailable for some donors at each locus, only the typed subset was used in association tests. In a later analysis, several top co-occurrence clusters were reported to appear linked to parvovirus B19, influenza, CMV and Epstein-Barr virus. In a later analysis, some 17,000 TCR beta sequences were associated with specific HLA alleles at a false discovery rate of 0.05. Compared with the 666-donor mean, donors in an Asian-associated ancestry cluster had fewer N-insertions in productive TCRs, according to a later genetic analysis. A further reported finding was that TCR beta sequences accurately predicted the HLA-A and HLA-B alleles for most subjects in the first cohort. Because the 87-base-pair reads could not distinguish some IMGT-functional V segments, including TRBV6-2 and TRBV6-3, those segments were excluded. In both the original and validation cohorts, the classifier was reported to diagnose cytomegalovirus status with high specificity and sensitivity. Because counts were too low, seventeen rarely observed V segments, including chromosome 9 orphons, were excluded from the earlier analysis of under 650 of the donors.

The library was prepared using the immunoSEQ multiplex PCR assay. The multiplex PCR relied on a mix of 60 forward primers for TCR Vbeta segments and 13 reverse primers for TCR Jbeta segments. Amplification of the CDR3 region of rearranged TCR beta genes was performed with a multiplex PCR assay on genomic DNA. On the Illumina HiSeq System, the amplified TCR beta libraries were sequenced as 87-base-pair reads. The authors' pipeline ran thus. A later analysis tallied 80 million to 95 million unique TCR beta chains across the 600 to 700 repertoires, and approximately 12 million of those chains were shared by two or more donors. A nearest-neighbor algorithm error-corrected the raw reads and collapsed the reads into unique sequences, merging closely related sequences to remove PCR and sequencing errors. To assign V, D and J gene segments, CDR3 sequences were aligned to IMGT reference sequences. For a sequence to be retained, a match of at least six nucleotides to both a V gene segment and a J gene segment was required. Rearrangements were called productive when the CDR3 lacked stop codons and stayed in frame with V and J; all others were non-productive. Following IMGT convention, CDR3 was defined as the stretch from the second conserved V-encoded cysteine to the conserved J-encoded phenylalanine. In an earlier analysis of approximately 590 of the donors, sequences lacking an unambiguous match to a single V gene segment were excluded. In an earlier analysis of about 590 of the donors, a V segment was called functional when productive rearrangements were above 56.7%, and segregating when the standard deviation between donors exceeded 5%. A statistical classification framework was built for diagnosing cytomegalovirus status from the catalog of TCR beta chain sequences. A later analysis assigned V and J genes by comparing TCR nucleotide sequences with IMGT/GENE-DB human TR gene sequences. The TCRdist pipeline was used in a later analysis to assign CDR3 sequences and most-parsimonious VDJ recombination scenarios. In a later analysis, each TCR beta chain was defined by its CDR3 amino acid sequence together with its V-gene family, and reads lacking a unique V-gene family were excluded. In a later analysis, around 600 highly shared, low-generation-probability nucleotide sequences were removed to address suspected cross-contamination and a sequencing artifact. A later analysis calculated a clonal expansion index for each public chain from normalized within-repertoire ranks of inferred template counts. In a later analysis, generation probabilities were computed with a VDJ recombination model fitted to out-of-frame rearrangements, and the resulting probabilities were checked against IGoR. Hypergeometric tests were used in a later analysis to score TCR-TCR, TCR-HLA and TCR-CMV co-occurrence, with a repertoire-size bias correction applied to the TCR pairs. False discovery rates were estimated in a later analysis by permuting HLA or CMV assignments 20 times. A later analysis grouped co-occurring TCRs with DBSCAN, adding TCRdist sequence similarity when clustering within HLA-allele-positive subsets. Repertoires with fewer than 30,000 or more than 120,000 public chains were left out of co-occurrence clustering, as were four to six repertoires with anomalous nucleotide sharing. TCRdb mirrors the immuneACCESS table, restricted to in-frame sequences. Some clones are absent from its copies; in checked studies, under half trace to an unresolved V gene, and the reason for the others is unknown. V and J calls and clone size are those listed in that table; D and trimming were worked out from the DNA. The table for this sample records roughly 120,000 clones. The top ten constitute 2% to 2.5% of the sample.

Sequenced: PBMCs. The TCR comes from a man aged 35 to 55 in good health and CMV-seronegative. The receptor chain draws on TRBV19 and TRBJ2-1; TRBD2 aligns with 7 central bases. The CDR3 protein: CASSIPSGYNEQFF. The sequenced DNA is TGTGCCAGTAGTATTCCTAGCGGCTACAATGAGCAGTTCTTC.